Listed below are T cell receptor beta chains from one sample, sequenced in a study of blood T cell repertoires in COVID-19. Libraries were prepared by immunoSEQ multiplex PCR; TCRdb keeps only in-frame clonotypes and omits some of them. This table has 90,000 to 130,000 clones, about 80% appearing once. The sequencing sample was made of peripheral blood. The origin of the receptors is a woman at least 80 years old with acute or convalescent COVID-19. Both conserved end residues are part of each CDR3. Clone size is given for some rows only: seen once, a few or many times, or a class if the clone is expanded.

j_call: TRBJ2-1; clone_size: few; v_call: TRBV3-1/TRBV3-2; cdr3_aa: CASSQSGNEQFF
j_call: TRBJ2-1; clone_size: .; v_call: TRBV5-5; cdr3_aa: CASSLGLAGGQNEQFF
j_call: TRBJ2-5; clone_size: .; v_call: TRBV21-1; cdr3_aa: CASSKDSDQETQYF
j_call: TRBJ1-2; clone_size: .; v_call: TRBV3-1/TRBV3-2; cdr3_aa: CASSQSGVNYGYTF
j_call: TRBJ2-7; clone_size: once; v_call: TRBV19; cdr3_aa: CASSDRGQGLSEQYF
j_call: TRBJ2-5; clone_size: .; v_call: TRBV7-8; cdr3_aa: CASRSSGGSGRTQYF
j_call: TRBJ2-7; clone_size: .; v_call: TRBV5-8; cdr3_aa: CASRLGNAAVF
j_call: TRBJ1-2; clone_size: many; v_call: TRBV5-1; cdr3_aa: CASSPEGDYGYTF
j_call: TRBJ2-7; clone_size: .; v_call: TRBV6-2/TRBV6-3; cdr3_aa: CASSFVGTYEQYF
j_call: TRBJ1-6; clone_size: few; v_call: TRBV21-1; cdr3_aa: CASSKASGGSVRYSPLHF
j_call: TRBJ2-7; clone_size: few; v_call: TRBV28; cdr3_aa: CASSSPGTFSYEQYF
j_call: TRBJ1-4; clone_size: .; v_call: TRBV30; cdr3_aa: CAWSTYVDRRNEKLFF
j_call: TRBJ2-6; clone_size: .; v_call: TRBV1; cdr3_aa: CTSSQFQTSGIPSGANVLTF
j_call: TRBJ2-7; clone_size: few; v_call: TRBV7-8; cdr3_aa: CASSLALAVTYEQYF
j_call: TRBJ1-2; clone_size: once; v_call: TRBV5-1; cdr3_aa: CASSLGDRGYGYTF
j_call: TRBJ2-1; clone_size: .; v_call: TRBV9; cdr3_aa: CASSVGLAEYNEQFF
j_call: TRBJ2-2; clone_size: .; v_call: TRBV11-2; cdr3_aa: CASSPPSRTGELFF
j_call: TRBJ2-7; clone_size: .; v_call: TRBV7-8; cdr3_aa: CASSLVRGGRAYEQYF
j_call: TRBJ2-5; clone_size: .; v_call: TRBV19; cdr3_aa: CASSSGGLRETQYF
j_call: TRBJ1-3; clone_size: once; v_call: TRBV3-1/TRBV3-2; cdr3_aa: CASSQGLVGGFFGNTIYF
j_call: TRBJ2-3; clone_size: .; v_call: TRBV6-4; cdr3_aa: CASKTSGATDTQYF
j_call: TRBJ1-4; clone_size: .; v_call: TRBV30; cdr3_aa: CAWSPKGVTVLFF
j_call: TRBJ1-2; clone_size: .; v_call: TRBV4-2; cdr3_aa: CASSRKGQGDYGYTF
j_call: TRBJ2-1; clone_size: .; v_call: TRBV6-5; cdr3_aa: CATLQGHSSYNEQFF
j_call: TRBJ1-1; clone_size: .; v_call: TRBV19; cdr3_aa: CASSTTDRFYTEAFF
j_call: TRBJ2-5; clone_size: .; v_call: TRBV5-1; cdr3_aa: CASRVGQGEETQYF
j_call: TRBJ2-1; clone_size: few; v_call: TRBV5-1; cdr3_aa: CASSGGLAGVNEQFF
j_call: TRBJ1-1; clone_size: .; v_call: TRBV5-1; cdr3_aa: CASRLGQGQIEAFF
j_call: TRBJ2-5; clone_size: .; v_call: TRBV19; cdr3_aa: CASSRLGAGETQYF
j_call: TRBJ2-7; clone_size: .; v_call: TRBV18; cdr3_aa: CASSPPSGGRSYEQYF
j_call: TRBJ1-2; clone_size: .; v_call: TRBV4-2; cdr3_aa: CASRPTDKISGYTF
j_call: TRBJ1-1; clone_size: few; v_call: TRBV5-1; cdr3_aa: CASSRDRGSDEAFF
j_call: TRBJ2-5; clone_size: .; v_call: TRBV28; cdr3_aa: CASSFSTQGGETQYF
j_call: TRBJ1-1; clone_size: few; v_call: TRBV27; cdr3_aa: CASSLNRDRGDTEAFF
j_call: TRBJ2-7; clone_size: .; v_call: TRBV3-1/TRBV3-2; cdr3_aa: CASSQGLAETTYEQYF
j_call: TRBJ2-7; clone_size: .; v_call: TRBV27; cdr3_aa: CASRGSGRSEQYF
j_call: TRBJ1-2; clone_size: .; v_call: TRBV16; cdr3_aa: CASSQSKRGGYTF
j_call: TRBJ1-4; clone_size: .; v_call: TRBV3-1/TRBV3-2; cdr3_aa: CASRKGQHNEKLFF
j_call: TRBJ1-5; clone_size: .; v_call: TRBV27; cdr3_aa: CGDRGGPNFSQHF
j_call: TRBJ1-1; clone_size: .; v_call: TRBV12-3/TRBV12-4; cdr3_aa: CASSFTGDTEAFF